This TCR beta chain stems from a study of blood T cell repertoires in COVID-19. Recovery meant two consecutive negative NP/OP PCR tests, professional clearance, or resolved symptoms. Libraries were prepared by immunoSEQ multiplex PCR; TCRdb keeps only in-frame clonotypes and omits some of them. The data show 300,000 to 450,000 clones, about 90% seen once. CDR1 is MNHEY and CDR2 is SVGAGI in the germline V gene. Trimming stripped 6 bases from V and 5 bases from J, with 13 bases between. There are 13 residues in the CDR3. The TCR sequence derives from a woman in her 30s who had recovered from COVID-19. The sequenced sample was PBMCs or T cells enriched from blood (not recorded which). The chain is built from TRBV6-5 and TRBJ2-5; D is perhaps TRBD1 (6 bases). The CDR3 DNA follows: TGTGCCAGCAGAGTGGGGGCCGGGGAGACCCAGTACTTC. Its translation is CASRVGAGETQYF.